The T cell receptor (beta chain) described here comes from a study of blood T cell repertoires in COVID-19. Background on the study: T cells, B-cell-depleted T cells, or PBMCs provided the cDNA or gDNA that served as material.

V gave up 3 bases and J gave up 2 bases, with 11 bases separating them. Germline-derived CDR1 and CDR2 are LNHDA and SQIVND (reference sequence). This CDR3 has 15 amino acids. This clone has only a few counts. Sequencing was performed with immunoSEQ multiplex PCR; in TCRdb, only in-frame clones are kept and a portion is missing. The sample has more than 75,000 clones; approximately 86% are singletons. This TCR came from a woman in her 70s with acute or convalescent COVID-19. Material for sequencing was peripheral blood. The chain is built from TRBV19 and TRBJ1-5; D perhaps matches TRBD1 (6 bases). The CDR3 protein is CASSINRDGNQPQHF. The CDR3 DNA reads TGTGCCAGTAGTATTAACAGGGACGGCAATCAGCCCCAGCATTTT.